These 19 T cell receptor beta chains came from one sample sequenced in a study of post-analysis software for immune sequencing data (dated by TCRdb to the mid-2010s). Points the paper makes about the study in general: Patients showed significantly higher frequencies than controls for about 5 TRBV segments, among them TRBV5-6, TRBV5-1 and TRBV20-1.

Libraries were prepared through PCR. Sequencing was carried out with an Illumina HiSeq 2500. To reduce PCR and sequencing biases, unique molecular identifiers were built into the TCR beta cDNA libraries. TCRdb ran its own pipeline on the public reads, namely fastp trimming at Q25 and MiXCR clone calling, and kept in-frame beta chains. Records with the same CDR3 protein are collapsed into one entry carrying the most frequent genes and DNA. For this sample the table gives 700,000 to 800,000 distinct CDR3 sequences, of which 25% to 30% were detected only once. Jointly, the top ten make up around 0.56% of the sample. Antigens for these TCRs are unknown. Sequenced material: blood. These TCRs come from a girl aged 5-17 years with multiple sclerosis.

This chain links TRBV2 with TRBJ2-3, with D uncertain. The CDR3 length is 15 residues. Trimming removed 6 bases at V and 1 base at J, with 14 bases between. Germline loops: CDR1 SNHLY, CDR2 FYNNEI. For the CDR3, the DNA is TGTGCCAGCAGCGTCTATCCGGCGCGCACAGATACGCAGTATTTT. As protein: CASSVYPARTDTQYF.

The CDR3 nucleotides are TGTGCCAGCACCGGGGGGGGGTCCACTGAAGCTTTCTTT. It yields the protein CASTGGGSTEAFF. This chain links TRBV25-1 with TRBJ1-1; a weak D match, TRBD1 (5 bases). The CDR3 has 13 residues. The V gene lost 7 bases and the J gene lost 4 bases, with 13 bases spanning the gap. Germline V gives CDR1 MGHDK, CDR2 SYGVNS.

In this sample, this clonotype turned up many times. The V gene is TRBV29-1, the J gene TRBJ2-7; D call uncertain. The V gene's germline CDR1 is SQVTM and CDR2 ANQGSEA. The CDR3 runs to 10 residues. Trimming took 7 bases from V and 5 from J, leaving 9 bases between them. The CDR3: CSAVWDEQYF. The CDR3 nucleotides read TGCAGCGCCGTCTGGGACGAGCAGTACTTC.

The chain carries TRBV11-2 and TRBJ1-2; TRBD1 is a possible D gene (5 bases). V dropped 1 base and J dropped 3 bases, with 9 bases sitting between them. CDR1 and CDR2 (germline): SGHAT, FQNNGV. This CDR3 spans 14 amino acids. The chain's CDR3 is CASSLGGTDYGYTF. For the CDR3, the DNA is TGTGCCAGCAGCTTAGGGGGGACGGACTATGGCTACACCTTC. Filled out from reference TRBV11-2 and TRBJ1-2, the complete variable domain reads EAGVAQSPRYKIIEKRQSVAFWCNPISGHATLYWYQQILGQGPKLLIQFQNNGVVDDSQLPKDRFSAERLKGVDSTLKIQPAKLEDSAVYLCASSLGGTDYGYTFGSGTRLTVV.

This clonotype was detected only a few times. The V and J genes are TRBV29-1 and TRBJ2-1; 8 bases map to TRBD2. CDR3 size: 14 residues. Looked up from germline, CDR1 is SQVTM and CDR2 is ANQGSEA. The V and J ends lost 5 bases and 6 bases, in that order; junction bases with no gene match: 9. CDR3 coding DNA: TGCAGCGTTCTTGAGCGGGAGACGTCCAATGAGCAGTTCTTC. Protein sequence: CSVLERETSNEQFF.

V and J are TRBV5-1 and TRBJ2-7; TRBD2 agrees at 8 bases. TRBJ2-5 explains the end of the DNA better; the J call may be wrong. This CDR3 spans 15 amino acids. Per the germline V gene, CDR1 is SGHRS and CDR2 is YFSETQ. The CDR3 DNA follows: TGCGCCAGCAGCCCCCGGGTAGCGGGGCGGGAGACCCAGTACTTC. Its protein product is CASSPRVAGRETQYF.

The chain couples TRBV20-1 to TRBJ1-5; no clear D. The CDR3 sequence is 13 residues long. CDR1 is DFQATT, CDR2 SNEGSKA, per germline (reference sequence). Trimming took 3 bases from V and 3 from J, leaving 9 bases between them. In DNA, the CDR3 is TGCAGTGCTAGGCGAGGAAACAATCAGCCCCAGCATTTT. It encodes CSARRGNNQPQHF.

The table lists this clonotype with a count of one. J is TRBJ2-6 and V is TRBV7-9; perhaps TRBD1 as D (5 bases). Deletions cut 5 bases from V and 4 bases from J, with 12 bases between. CDR1 and CDR2 from the germline V gene are SEHNR and FQNEAQ (reference sequence). The length of the CDR3 is 15 residues. The chain's CDR3 is CASSRKGPGANVLTF. The CDR3 bases are TGTGCCAGCAGCCGGAAGGGGCCCGGGGCCAACGTCCTGACTTTC.

The sample holds a few counts of this clonotype. This chain connects TRBV27 to TRBJ2-5; the D is unclear. The CDR3 has 14 amino acids. CDR1 and CDR2 (germline): MNHEY, SMNVEV (reference sequence). V shed 6 bases and J shed 4 bases, with 15 bases lying between them. The chain's CDR3 is CASRPGLFGETQYF. DNA of the CDR3: TGTGCCAGCAGACCCGGGTTGTTCGGAGAGACCCAGTACTTC.

At least ten counts were recorded for this clonotype. The chain links TRBV29-1 to TRBJ2-5; D is undetermined. The DNA end favors TRBJ2-7, so the J call may be wrong. CDR1 and CDR2 (germline): SQVTM, ANQGSEA. CDR3 length: 11 amino acids. The CDR3 region is CSVATPHEQYF. In nucleotides, the CDR3 is TGCAGCGTCGCCACCCCACACGAGCAGTACTTC.

Of note for this clonotype: The junction does not match germline at one end; this may be a read error. V is TRBV9 and J is TRBJ2-3; D remains ambiguous. This CDR3 is built from 15 residues. Germline V gives CDR1 SGDLS, CDR2 YYNGEE. The CDR3 here is CASSGSSTQADTRYF. The CDR3 nucleotides are TGTGCCAGCAGCGGCTCTAGTACCCAGGCAGATACGCGGTATTTT. The variable domain in full, with the rest retrieved from reference TRBV9 and TRBJ2-3, is DSGVTQTPKHLITATGQRVTLRCSPRSGDLSVYWYQQSLDQGLQFLIQYYNGEERAKGNILERFSAQQFPDLHSELNLSSLELGDSALYFCASSGSSTQADTRYFGPGTRLTVL.

This clonotype has a handful of counts. V is TRBV2 and J is TRBJ2-1; 7 nucleotides match TRBD2. The CDR3 length is 13 residues. V lost 6 bases and J lost 5; bases outside the gene matches: 4. CDR1 is SNHLY, CDR2 FYNNEI, per germline. In DNA form, the CDR3 reads TGTGCCAGCAGGAGGGACTACAACAATGAGCAGTTCTTC. Its translation is CASRRDYNNEQFF.

The rearrangement uses TRBV6-5 and TRBJ1-4; 8 bases line up with TRBD1. CDR1 and CDR2 (germline): MNHEY, SVGAGI. The J segment lost 8 bases and the V segment lost 6 bases, leaving 2 bases of the junction unmatched. CDR3 length: 12 amino acids. In DNA, the CDR3 is TGTGCCAGCAGCCGACAGGGGGAAAAACTGTTTTTT. Protein: CASSRQGEKLFF.

The rearrangement joins TRBV28 to TRBJ2-1, with 13 positions matching TRBD2. Trimming took 3 bases from V and 9 from J; bases not matched to a gene: 11. The CDR3 length is 17 residues. Germline values: CDR1 MDHEN, CDR2 SYDVKM. CDR3 sequence (DNA): TGTGCCAGCAGTTTCTCCGCCACTAGCGGGGGGGCTCTTGAGCAGTTCTTC. It is translated as CASSFSATSGGALEQFF. The entire variable domain, with the rest obtained from reference TRBV28 and TRBJ2-1, is as follows: DVKVTQSSRYLVKRTGEKVFLECVQDMDHENMFWYRQDPGLGLRLIYFSYDVKMKEKGDIPEGYSVSREKKERFSLILESASTNQTSMYLCASSFSATSGGALEQFFGPGTRLTVL.

This clonotype occurred once. Mismatch with germline at one junction end may stem from a read error. The chain joins TRBV11-2 to TRBJ2-3; D not certain. Germline values: CDR1 SGHAT, CDR2 FQNNGV. The CDR3 has 14 amino acids. CDR3 nucleotides: TGCGCCAGCAGCTGGGGTTGGGCGGCAGATACGCAGTATTTT. Translation gives CASSWGWAADTQYF.

The sample holds a few counts of this clonotype. This chain links TRBV4-1 with TRBJ2-3; 8 nucleotides match TRBD1. The CDR3 runs to 16 residues. Unmatched junction bases numbered 5, after V lost 1 base and J lost 2 bases. Germline-derived CDR1 and CDR2 are MGHRA and YSYEKL. CDR3 sequence (DNA): TGCGCCAGCAGCCAAGGGGGACAGGCGTACACAGATACGCAGTATTTT. Translating gives CASSQGGQAYTDTQYF.

This rearrangement joins TRBV11-2 to TRBJ1-4; tentative D call: TRBD1 (5 bases). The CDR3 runs 14 residues. V was clipped by 4 bases and J by 8 bases, with 14 bases between them. From germline, CDR1 is SGHAT and CDR2 FQNNGV. CDR3 nucleotides: TGTGCCAGCAGCTCGAGACAGCTAGGCGAAAAACTGTTTTTT. It is translated as CASSSRQLGEKLFF. Full variable domain (outside the CDR3, taken from reference TRBV11-2 and TRBJ1-4): EAGVAQSPRYKIIEKRQSVAFWCNPISGHATLYWYQQILGQGPKLLIQFQNNGVVDDSQLPKDRFSAERLKGVDSTLKIQPAKLEDSAVYLCASSSRQLGEKLFFGSGTQLSVL.

This clonotype came up a few times. The rearrangement links TRBV5-1 to TRBJ2-1, with 10 bases matching TRBD1. This CDR3 is built from 15 residues. The V and J ends lost 4 bases and 7 bases, in that order; junction bases with no gene match: 8. Germline V CDR1 and CDR2: SGHRS, YFSETQ. This CDR3 is CASSVPGQGRNEQFF. CDR3 coding DNA: TGCGCCAGCAGCGTACCGGGACAGGGGAGGAATGAGCAGTTCTTC.

The V and J genes are TRBV20-1 and TRBJ2-5; perhaps TRBD1 as D (6 bases). The germline gives CDR1 DFQATT, CDR2 SNEGSKA (reference sequence). CDR3 length: 14 residues. V was clipped by 2 bases and J by 4 bases, with 14 bases between them. The CDR3 spells CSARKAGVGETQYF. CDR3 coding DNA: TGCAGTGCTAGAAAGGCAGGGGTTGGAGAGACCCAGTACTTC.